These 27 T cell receptor beta chains were all obtained from the same sample, sequenced in a study of CD8 T cells in ankylosing spondylitis. TCRdb re-called the 5' RACE reads through MiXCR, storing one row per CDR3 protein. The table has just over 150,000 distinct CDR3 sequences, roughly 18% seen once. The sample comprised blood, either unsorted or a sorted T cell fraction (not recorded which). These receptors were obtained from a male donor with ankylosing spondylitis or in good health (not recorded which).

Concerning this clonotype: A read error may be the cause here, since a much bigger clone is one base away. This sequence joins TRBV12-3 or TRBV12-4 and TRBJ2-1, with 13 nucleotides matching TRBD2. The length of the CDR3 is 18 residues. V dropped 8 bases and J dropped 1; count of bases not matched to a gene: 11. DNA of the CDR3: TGTGCCAGCTGTCCGGGACTAGCGGGATTTCAATCCTACAATGAGCAGTTCTTC. Encoded protein: CASCPGLAGFQSYNEQFF.

About this clonotype: A much more abundant neighbour one base away suggests this may be a read error. This chain uses TRBV5-1 with TRBJ2-7, with 10 nucleotides matching TRBD1. Looked up from germline, CDR1 is SGHRS and CDR2 is YFSETQ. The CDR3 has 14 amino acids. The junction had 5 bases not matched to a gene; V was cut back by 5 bases and J by 3 bases. Written as DNA, the CDR3 is TGCGCCAGCAGGGTGGGACAGGGGAACTACGAGCAGTACTTC. It encodes CASRVGQGNYEQYF.

This clonotype showed up many times. The J gene is TRBJ2-1, the V gene TRBV28; a weak D match, TRBD2 (6 bases). V was trimmed by 6 bases and J by 0 bases, leaving 12 bases between them. Per the germline V gene, CDR1 is MDHEN and CDR2 is SYDVKM. The CDR3 runs to 15 residues. The CDR3 nucleotides read TGTGCCAGCAGGGGCAGCGGGCCCTCCTACAATGAGCAGTTCTTC. Residues: CASRGSGPSYNEQFF.

This clonotype was found many times. The chain recombines TRBV5-1 with TRBJ2-1; 11 bases line up with TRBD2. Germline assignment: CDR1 SGHRS and CDR2 YFSETQ. After removal of 4 bases from V and 3 bases from J, the junction contained 9 bases not matched to a gene. The CDR3 loop spans 17 amino acids. The DNA for the CDR3 is TGCGCCAGCAGCGGGACTAGCGGCCCCTCCCACTACAATGAGCAGTTCTTC. Translation: CASSGTSGPSHYNEQFF. Together with reference TRBV5-1 and TRBJ2-1, the CDR3 gives the full variable domain: KAGVTQTPRYLIKTRGQQVTLSCSPISGHRSVSWYQQTPGQGLQFLFEYFSETQRNKGNFPGRFSGRQFSNSRSEMNVSTLELGDSALYLCASSGTSGPSHYNEQFFGPGTRLTVL.

This clonotype has just a few counts. This chain connects TRBV18 to TRBJ2-1; 9 bases agree with TRBD2. The CDR3 covers 22 residues. V lost 2 bases to trimming and J lost 0 bases; unmatched junction nucleotides: 20. CDR1 is KGHSH and CDR2 is LQKENI in the germline V gene. For the CDR3, the DNA is TGTGCCAGCTCACCAACAGGAGTAGCGGGAGTAGAGGGGTTAAACTCCTACAATGAGCAGTTCTTC. It yields the protein CASSPTGVAGVEGLNSYNEQFF.

A few counts support this clonotype. V gene TRBV28 combines with J gene TRBJ2-7; 7 bases are shared with TRBD2. Trimming removed 6 bases from V and 4 bases from J; junction bases left unmatched: 12. CDR1 MDHEN and CDR2 SYDVKM come from the germline V gene. This CDR3 is built from 15 residues. Here the CDR3 reads CASRSETSRIYEQYF. The CDR3, as DNA: TGTGCCAGCAGATCTGAGACTAGCCGAATTTACGAGCAGTACTTC.

The chain carries TRBV10-2 and TRBJ1-6; TRBD1 aligns across 8 bases. Germline assignment: CDR1 WSHSY and CDR2 SAAADI. This CDR3 contains 14 residues. V lost 3 bases, J lost 9 bases, and 4 bases stayed unmatched. CDR3 region: CASSDNTGGSPLHF. The CDR3, as DNA: TGCGCCAGCAGTGATAATACAGGGGGTTCACCCCTCCACTTT.

J is TRBJ2-1 and V is TRBV7-9, with D unclear. V was cut by 1 base and J by 7 bases, with 5 bases left in between. Germline V CDR1 and CDR2: SEHNR, FQNEAQ (reference sequence). This CDR3 has 12 residues. In nucleotides, the CDR3 is TGTGCCAGCAGCTTAGTTGGGAATGAGCAGTTCTTC. Translated, it gives CASSLVGNEQFF.

V and J are TRBV24-1 and TRBJ2-7, with TRBD2 matching 8 bases. This CDR3 contains 15 residues. Germline CDR1 and CDR2: KGHDR and SFDVKD. Germline trimming cut 3 bases from V and 5 bases from J; bases unmatched to any gene: 8. The CDR3 loop reads CATSDREGFGNEQYF. For the CDR3, the DNA is TGTGCCACCAGTGATCGGGAGGGGTTTGGAAACGAGCAGTACTTC.

This clonotype was picked up a small number of times. The chain recombines TRBV5-1 with TRBJ1-4; no clear D. Between the trimmed V and J ends, which lost 3 bases and 3 bases, there was a span of 12 bases. Germline V gene lookup returns CDR1 SGHRS and CDR2 YFSETQ. The CDR3 is 15 residues long. The CDR3 reads CASSSDDWANEKLFF. CDR3 DNA: TGCGCCAGCAGCTCGGATGACTGGGCTAATGAAAAACTGTTTTTT. Full variable domain (rest looked up from reference TRBV5-1 and TRBJ1-4): KAGVTQTPRYLIKTRGQQVTLSCSPISGHRSVSWYQQTPGQGLQFLFEYFSETQRNKGNFPGRFSGRQFSNSRSEMNVSTLELGDSALYLCASSSDDWANEKLFFGSGTQLSVL.

This clonotype was picked up many times. The chain employs TRBV5-5 and TRBJ1-4; D remains ambiguous. V was clipped by 0 bases and J by 4 bases, with 13 bases between them. This CDR3 has 16 residues. Germline V gene data show CDR1 as SGHKS and CDR2 as YYEKEE (reference sequence). CDR3 region: CASSLVRQVGNEKLFF. The CDR3 nucleotides are TGTGCCAGCAGCTTGGTTAGGCAAGTCGGTAATGAAAAACTGTTTTTT. Using reference TRBV5-5 and TRBJ1-4 for the parts outside the CDR3, the full variable domain is DAGVTQSPTHLIKTRGQQVTLRCSPISGHKSVSWYQQVLGQGPQFIFQYYEKEERGRGNFPDRFSARQFPNYSSELNVNALLLGDSALYLCASSLVRQVGNEKLFFGSGTQLSVL.

The table lists this clonotype with a few counts. This chain joins TRBV7-2 and TRBJ2-1; D ambiguous. Germline CDR1 is SGHTA and CDR2 is FQGNSA. The CDR3 sequence is 13 residues long. V shed 2 bases and J shed 4 bases, with 6 bases lying between them. DNA of the CDR3: TGTGCCAGCAGCTTATCCCGGTACAATGAGCAGTTCTTC. Amino acids: CASSLSRYNEQFF.

This clonotype was observed many times. This chain uses TRBV10-1 with TRBJ2-7, with 8 bases lining up with TRBD1. The CDR3 is 13 residues long. The germline gives CDR1 WNHNN, CDR2 SYGVQD (reference sequence). J was trimmed by 4 bases and V by 5 bases; bases with no gene match: 4. In nucleotides, the CDR3 is TGCGCCAGCAGTCTTCAGGGGGCGTACGAGCAGTACTTC. Translation: CASSLQGAYEQYF.

Regarding this clonotype: This could be a read error, since a much larger clone is one nucleotide away. The genes are TRBV6-2 or TRBV6-3 and TRBJ2-2, with D perhaps matching TRBD2 (6 bases). This CDR3 is built from 15 residues. Germline CDR1 MNHEY, CDR2 SVGEGT. This CDR3 is CASHHSGINTGGLFF. The CDR3 coding sequence is TGTGCCAGCCATCATTCGGGTATTAACACCGGGGGGCTGTTTTTT.

This clonotype occurred many times. The chain combines TRBV5-1 with TRBJ1-2, with a weak D call TRBD1 (5 bases). The germline V gene has CDR1 SGHRS and CDR2 YFSETQ. This CDR3 contains 13 residues. Trimming removed 4 bases from V and 5 bases from J, with 12 bases in between. Here the CDR3 reads CASSMTDDYGYTF. The DNA for the CDR3 is TGCGCCAGCAGCATGACAGACGATTATGGCTACACCTTC.

This clonotype appeared a few times. The chain links TRBV28 to TRBJ1-5, with D possibly being TRBD1 (5 bases). Trimming stripped 9 bases from V and 0 bases from J, with 12 bases between. CDR1 and CDR2 from the germline V gene are MDHEN and SYDVKM. The CDR3 covers 14 residues. The CDR3 region has the DNA TGTGCCAGTGGGGGGAGGCCTAGCAATCAGCCCCAGCATTTT. This sequence encodes CASGGRPSNQPQHF.

The chain couples TRBV20-1 to TRBJ2-1, with 10 bases identical to TRBD2. The CDR3 covers 15 residues. The V segment lost 3 bases and the J segment 5 bases; nucleotides outside the gene matches: 7. Germline V gene lookup returns CDR1 DFQATT and CDR2 SNEGSKA (reference sequence). CDR3 loop: CSASGSSGGNNEQFF. The CDR3 DNA reads TGCAGTGCTAGTGGGTCTAGCGGGGGAAACAATGAGCAGTTCTTC.

This clonotype was counted at least ten times. The chain uses TRBV5-1 and TRBJ2-2; D remains unclear. CDR1 is SGHRS and CDR2 is YFSETQ in the germline V gene. The CDR3 runs 17 residues. Trimming removed 1 base at V and 0 bases at J, with 13 bases between. This CDR3 is CASSLYWPGPNTGELFF. CDR3 nucleotides: TGCGCCAGCAGCTTGTATTGGCCAGGACCGAACACCGGGGAGCTGTTTTTT.

The CDR3 sequence is CASSFLRGNEQFF. In DNA form, the CDR3 reads TGTGCCAGCAGCTTTTTGCGAGGGAATGAGCAGTTCTTC. The chain combines TRBV5-6 with TRBJ2-1, with D maybe TRBD2 (5 bases). Per the germline V gene, CDR1 is SGHDT and CDR2 is YYEEEE. The V gene lost 2 bases and the J gene lost 7 bases, with 10 bases spanning the gap. This CDR3 region has 13 residues. The whole variable domain, remainder taken from reference TRBV5-6 and TRBJ2-1, is DAGVTQSPTHLIKTRGQQVTLRCSPKSGHDTVSWYQQALGQGPQFIFQYYEEEERQRGNFPDRFSGHQFPNYSSELNVNALLLGDSALYLCASSFLRGNEQFFGPGTRLTVL.

In this sample, this clonotype turned up many times. The V call is TRBV14, the J call TRBJ2-5, with D perhaps TRBD2 (6 bases). The CDR3 totals 15 residues. Trimming left V 1 base short and J 5 bases short, with 14 bases between. Germline assignment: CDR1 SGHDN and CDR2 FVKESK. The CDR3 bases are TGTGCCAGCAGCCAAGGACTAGGCAGGGTGGAGACCCAGTACTTC. This sequence encodes CASSQGLGRVETQYF.

This clonotype was seen ten or more times. The rearrangement joins TRBV5-1 to TRBJ2-1; no firm D call. Germline assignment: CDR1 SGHRS and CDR2 YFSETQ. CDR3 length: 13 residues. Trimming shortened V by 3 bases and J by 6 bases, and 10 bases separated the two germline ends. As DNA, the CDR3 is TGCGCCAGCAGCTCGCAGGCCGGCAATGAGCAGTTCTTC. This sequence encodes CASSSQAGNEQFF.

This clonotype came up many times. The J gene is TRBJ2-1, the V gene TRBV3-1; TRBD1 aligns across 7 bases. Germline V gene sequence: CDR1 LGHDT, CDR2 YNNKEL (reference sequence). The length of the CDR3 is 15 residues. J gave up 5 bases and V 4 bases, and 8 bases lay outside the gene matches. CDR3 loop: CASSLPGQWDNEQFF. For the CDR3, the DNA is TGTGCCAGCAGCCTCCCGGGACAGTGGGACAATGAGCAGTTCTTC.

This clonotype was seen only a few times. This chain links TRBV20-1 with TRBJ2-3, with D possibly TRBD2 on 6 matching bases. The V gene's germline CDR1 is DFQATT and CDR2 SNEGSKA (reference sequence). V lost 4 bases to trimming and J lost 2 bases, with 16 bases between them. This CDR3 has 15 amino acids. CDR3 nucleotides: TGCAGTGCTATCCGGTCTAGCGATCCCACAGATACGCAGTATTTT. Protein: CSAIRSSDPTDTQYF.

J is TRBJ2-7 and V is TRBV6-5; TRBD2 aligns across 7 bases. This CDR3 has 12 amino acids. With 0 bases clipped from V and 7 bases from J, the junction kept 0 bases outside the gene matches. Germline V CDR1 and CDR2: MNHEY, SVGAGI. CDR3 bases: TGTGCCAGCAGTTACTCGCGGGGGGAGCAGTACTTC. Amino acid sequence: CASSYSRGEQYF.

This clonotype was detected ten times or more. The chain is built from TRBV7-8 and TRBJ2-3; 12 bases are a match to TRBD1. V shed 2 bases, J shed 11 bases, and the junction held 11 bases outside the gene matches. CDR3 length: 16 amino acids. Germline V gene sequence: CDR1 SGHVS, CDR2 FQNEAQ. CDR3 amino acids: CASSLSGTGGSGKQYF. The CDR3 DNA follows: TGTGCCAGCAGCTTATCCGGGACAGGGGGCTCGGGGAAGCAGTATTTT. The complete variable domain, with remaining parts taken from reference TRBV7-8 and TRBJ2-3, reads GAGVSQSPRYKVAKRGQDVALRCDPISGHVSLFWYQQALGQGPEFLTYFQNEAQLDKSGLPSDRFFAERPEGSVSTLKIQRTQQEDSAVYLCASSLSGTGGSGKQYFGPGTRLTVL.

This clonotype was counted ten times or more. The junction does not match germline at one end; this may be a read error. The chain employs TRBV30 and TRBJ1-5; D is ambiguous. Germline V gene data show CDR1 as GTSNPN and CDR2 as SVGIG (reference sequence). The CDR3 loop spans 13 amino acids. The CDR3 nucleotides are TGTGCCTGGAGTGTACGGCGCAATCACCCCCAGCATTTT. Residues: CAWSVRRNHPQHF.

This clonotype has just a few counts. At one of its ends the junction is not consistent with the germline gene, which may arise from a read error. This rearrangement joins TRBV20-1 to TRBJ2-3; a weak D match, TRBD2 (6 bases). This CDR3 spans 17 amino acids. CDR1 is DFQATT and CDR2 is SNEGSKA in the germline V gene (reference sequence). As DNA, the CDR3 is TGCTGTGCTAGCGATATTAAGCGAGGACCTAGCACAGATACGCAGTATTTT. It codes for CCASDIKRGPSTDTQYF.